Listed here are 24 T cell receptor beta chains from one sample, sequenced in a study of blood T cell repertoires in COVID-19. Produced via immunoSEQ multiplex PCR; TCRdb's table is partial and in-frame only. The table includes tens of thousands of clones, under 80% detected once. The sample was peripheral blood. These receptors originate from a human donor in a cohort sampled during active COVID-19.

V gene TRBV19 combines with J gene TRBJ1-4; possibly TRBD1 for D (5 bases). Deletions cut 5 bases from V and 3 bases from J, with 13 bases between. Germline loops: CDR1 LNHDA, CDR2 SQIVND (reference sequence). The CDR3 loop spans 15 amino acids. CDR3 in amino acids: CASSDQGLANEKLFF. CDR3 nucleotide sequence: TGTGCCAGTAGTGATCAGGGATTAGCTAATGAAAAACTGTTTTTT.

This chain links TRBV9 with TRBJ1-1; D not resolved. This CDR3 comprises 13 residues. Trimming took 1 base from V and 0 from J, leaving 4 bases between them. CDR1 and CDR2 (germline): SGDLS, YYNGEE. As DNA, the CDR3 is TGTGCCAGCAGCGTACACATGAACACTGAAGCTTTCTTT. The encoded protein is CASSVHMNTEAFF.

This clone was counted only a few times. The V call is TRBV7-9, the J call TRBJ2-2, with D possibly TRBD1 on 5 matching bases. The length of the CDR3 is 14 residues. Trimming pared 6 bases from V and 4 bases from J, leaving 12 bases between. Germline V CDR1 and CDR2: SEHNR, FQNEAQ (reference sequence). This CDR3 is CASRQDSSTGELFF. CDR3 sequence (DNA): TGTGCCAGCAGACAAGACAGTTCCACCGGGGAGCTGTTTTTT.

In this sample, this clone turned up once. This chain connects TRBV6-6 to TRBJ2-5; D not certain. The CDR3 has 15 amino acids. Germline V lookup: CDR1 MNHNY, CDR2 SVGAGI (reference sequence). Trimming took 0 bases from V and 3 from J, leaving 11 bases between them. This CDR3 is CASSYSGRSEETQYF. CDR3 nucleotides: TGTGCCAGCAGTTACTCAGGAAGAAGCGAAGAGACCCAGTACTTC.

The V and J genes are TRBV4-1 and TRBJ2-7; 16 positions agree with TRBD2. The CDR3 contains 19 residues. J was trimmed by 6 bases and V by 4 bases; bases with no gene match: 15. Looked up from germline, CDR1 is MGHRA and CDR2 is YSYEKL. Here the CDR3 DNA reads TGCGCCAGCAGCCCTAATCCGGGACTAGCGGGAGGGCTAGTTGGCGAGCAGTACTTC. It is translated as CASSPNPGLAGGLVGEQYF.

This clone was seen a handful of times. This chain connects TRBV2 to TRBJ2-3; 8 nucleotides align to TRBD1. Germline-derived CDR1 and CDR2 are SNHLY and FYNNEI. V was pared by 1 base and J by 2 bases, with 5 bases of the junction left unmatched. The CDR3 has 16 residues. CDR3 DNA: TGTGCCAGCAGTGAAGTGGGGACAGGCCCCACAGATACGCAGTATTTT. It translates to CASSEVGTGPTDTQYF.

The rearrangement links TRBV19 to TRBJ2-7, with 9 bases aligning to TRBD2. V dropped 1 base and J dropped 6; count of bases not matched to a gene: 10. The V gene's germline CDR1 is LNHDA and CDR2 SQIVND (reference sequence). There are 16 residues in the CDR3. CDR3: CASSIVLRREGLEQYF. The CDR3 nucleotides read TGTGCCAGTAGTATAGTTCTGCGGCGGGAGGGCCTCGAGCAGTACTTC.

The chain links TRBV15 to TRBJ2-1; 10 bases are shared with TRBD2. The V gene's germline CDR1 is LNHNV and CDR2 YYDKDF (reference sequence). Trimming removed 0 bases from V and 8 bases from J; junction bases left unmatched: 13. The CDR3 has 18 residues. This chain's CDR3 is CATSRDAAGTSAFDEQFF. CDR3 bases: TGTGCCACCAGCAGAGATGCGGCTGGGACTAGCGCCTTCGATGAGCAGTTCTTC.

A few counts support this clone. This sequence joins TRBV5-1 and TRBJ1-2; D not resolved. With 2 bases removed from V and 0 bases from J, the gap between germline ends came to 2 bases. Germline lookup yields CDR1 SGHRS and CDR2 YFSETQ. The CDR3 runs 12 residues. The CDR3 region is CASSFTNYGYTF. The CDR3 DNA reads as TGCGCCAGCAGCTTTACTAACTATGGCTACACCTTC. The variable domain in full, with the rest retrieved from reference TRBV5-1 and TRBJ1-2, is KAGVTQTPRYLIKTRGQQVTLSCSPISGHRSVSWYQQTPGQGLQFLFEYFSETQRNKGNFPGRFSGRQFSNSRSEMNVSTLELGDSALYLCASSFTNYGYTFGSGTRLTVV.

V and J are TRBV30 and TRBJ1-2; TRBD1 matches at 10 bases. There are 16 residues in the CDR3. Germline V gene lookup returns CDR1 GTSNPN and CDR2 SVGIG (reference sequence). With V trimmed by 1 base and J by 4 bases, 9 bases remained unmatched. CDR3 nucleotides: TGTGCCTGGAGTGAGGACGCGACAGGGGGCGGCTATGGCTACACCTTC. As protein: CAWSEDATGGGYGYTF.

The chain joins TRBV27 to TRBJ1-2; no firm D call. This CDR3 spans 15 amino acids. Germline CDR1 and CDR2: MNHEY and SMNVEV (reference sequence). V lost 1 base, J lost 4 bases, and 13 bases lay in between. CDR3 nucleotide sequence: TGTGCCAGCAGTTTATTTCGGAATTCGGGCTATGGCTACACCTTC. This sequence encodes CASSLFRNSGYGYTF.

J is TRBJ1-5 and V is TRBV5-6; the D gene is possibly TRBD1 (5 bases). CDR3 length: 15 amino acids. The V and J ends lost 0 bases and 0 bases respectively, with 7 bases between them. The germline V gene encodes CDR1 SGHDT and CDR2 YYEEEE. The CDR3 DNA reads as TGTGCCAGCAGCTTGGGACAGAATAGCAATCAGCCCCAGCATTTT. Translation gives CASSLGQNSNQPQHF.

The genes are TRBV28 and TRBJ1-2, with a possible D match to TRBD1 (5 bases). Trimming left V 3 bases short and J 6 bases short, with 14 bases between. Germline CDR1 reads MDHEN; CDR2 reads SYDVKM. The CDR3 consists of 14 residues. The CDR3 loop is CASSFPPSGNGYTF. CDR3 sequence (DNA): TGTGCCAGCAGTTTTCCACCTTCAGGGAATGGCTACACCTTC.

The V and J genes are TRBV9 and TRBJ2-3, with D maybe TRBD1 (5 bases). CDR1 SGDLS and CDR2 YYNGEE come from the germline V gene. The CDR3 extends over 14 amino acids. Trimming stripped 4 bases from V and 6 bases from J, with 15 bases between. Here the CDR3 DNA reads TGTGCCAGCAGCCAGTCCCAGGGCCTGGATACGCAGTATTTT. It yields the protein CASSQSQGLDTQYF.

The chain is built from TRBV3-1 (or the pseudogene TRBV3-2) and TRBJ2-7, with 8 bases aligning to TRBD1. Trimming cost V 0 bases and J 1 base; bases outside gene matches: 2. The CDR3 runs 15 residues. CDR1 is LGHDT and CDR2 is YNNKEL in the germline V gene (reference sequence). CDR3 nucleotides: TGTGCCAGCAGCCAAGAGGACAGGGCATCCTACGAGCAGTACTTC. Residues: CASSQEDRASYEQYF.

The rearrangement joins TRBV7-2 to TRBJ2-7, with 7 bases identical to TRBD1. CDR3 length equals 13 residues. From germline, CDR1 is SGHTA and CDR2 FQGNSA. The V gene end was trimmed by 7 bases and the J gene end by 7 bases; junction bases not matched to a gene: 10. The DNA for the CDR3 is TGTGCCAGCACCAGATCCGCAGGGGGAGAGCAGTACTTC. Its protein is CASTRSAGGEQYF. The variable domain in full, completed from reference TRBV7-2 and TRBJ2-7, reads GAGVSQSPSNKVTEKGKDVELRCDPISGHTALYWYRQSLGQGLEFLIYFQGNSAPDKSGLPSDRFSAERTGGSVSTLTIQRTQQEDSAVYLCASTRSAGGEQYFGPGTRLTVT.

The chain combines TRBV15 with TRBJ1-4; D remains ambiguous. Looked up from germline, CDR1 is LNHNV and CDR2 is YYDKDF (reference sequence). The CDR3 is 14 amino acids. V shed 1 base and J shed 6 bases, with 9 bases lying between them. This CDR3 reads CATSRGIEDEKLFF. The CDR3 DNA reads as TGTGCCACCAGCAGAGGAATAGAGGATGAAAAACTGTTTTTT. The variable domain in full, with the rest retrieved from reference TRBV15 and TRBJ1-4, is DAMVIQNPRYQVTQFGKPVTLSCSQTLNHNVMYWYQQKSSQAPKLLFHYYDKDFNNEADTPDNFQSRRPNTSFCFLDIRSPGLGDTAMYLCATSRGIEDEKLFFGSGTQLSVL.

The V call is TRBV21-1, the J call TRBJ1-5; the table calls TRBD1, which could not be checked here. TRBV21-1 constitutes a pseudogene. The CDR3 is made up of 17 amino acids. The CDR3 loop reads CASRFMPAGQGNQPQHF. The CDR3 region has the DNA TGTGCCAGCAGGTTTATGCCGGCGGGACAGGGAAATCAGCCCCAGCATTTT.

This sequence joins TRBV4-1 and TRBJ2-7, with TRBD2 matching over 9 bases. The CDR3 length is 17 residues. CDR1 MGHRA and CDR2 YSYEKL come from the germline V gene. Trimming at V came to 1 base and at J to 3 bases, leaving 10 bases not matched to a gene. The CDR3 nucleotides read TGCGCCAGCAGCCAAGGTACCTCTAGCGGGACATTCTACGAGCAGTACTTC. This sequence encodes CASSQGTSSGTFYEQYF.

This clone was observed a handful of times. The rearrangement joins TRBV28 to TRBJ2-2, with 9 bases matching TRBD1. J gave up 8 bases and V 4 bases, and 8 bases lay outside the gene matches. Germline V CDR1 and CDR2: MDHEN, SYDVKM. The CDR3 extends over 15 amino acids. The CDR3 bases are TGTGCCAGCAGTTCCCCGGGACAGGGACAGGGGGAGCTGTTTTTT. Amino acid sequence: CASSSPGQGQGELFF. Complete variable domain (other parts from reference TRBV28 and TRBJ2-2): DVKVTQSSRYLVKRTGEKVFLECVQDMDHENMFWYRQDPGLGLRLIYFSYDVKMKEKGDIPEGYSVSREKKERFSLILESASTNQTSMYLCASSSPGQGQGELFFGEGSRLTVL.

This clone came up once. The gene calls are TRBV6-2 or TRBV6-3 and TRBJ2-3, with D possibly TRBD1 on 6 matching bases. The CDR3 runs to 14 residues. Per germline, CDR1 MNHEY and CDR2 SVGEGT. V lost 4 bases and J 3 bases, leaving 11 bases between the germline ends. CDR3 coding DNA: TGTGCCAGCAGTTTTCAGGGGTGGACAGATACGCAGTATTTT. It yields the protein CASSFQGWTDTQYF.

The V call is TRBV2, the J call TRBJ1-1; a weak D match, TRBD1 (6 bases). The CDR3 is made up of 14 amino acids. The V and J ends lost 5 bases and 4 bases respectively, with 14 bases between them. From germline, CDR1 is SNHLY and CDR2 FYNNEI. In nucleotides, the CDR3 is TGTGCCAGCAGTAAACAGGGAGTGGGCACTGAAGCTTTCTTT. This codes for CASSKQGVGTEAFF.

This chain joins TRBV5-4 and TRBJ1-2; no reliable D call. Germline CDR1 is SGHNT and CDR2 is YYREEE (reference sequence). The V end lost 4 bases, the J end lost 5 bases, and 9 bases lay between the germline ends. The length of the CDR3 is 12 residues. The DNA for the CDR3 is TGTGCCAGCAGCCCCGGAGGGTATGGCTACACCTTC. The encoded protein is CASSPGGYGYTF.

J is TRBJ1-1 and V is TRBV6-5; a weak D match, TRBD1 (6 bases). In germline, CDR1 is MNHEY, CDR2 SVGAGI. V lost 5 bases to trimming and J lost 5 bases, with 12 bases between them. The CDR3 runs to 13 residues. This CDR3 reads CASSPNQGTEAFF. CDR3 in DNA: TGTGCCAGCAGTCCCAACCAGGGGACTGAAGCTTTCTTT.